These T cell receptor beta chains were read from a single sample in a study of radiation and T cells in renal cell carcinoma. TCRdb's table, derived via immunoSEQ multiplex PCR, lists solely in-frame clones and lacks some. Of about 20,000 clones detected, just over 60% appear once; the ten largest clones hold about an eighth. The sample was tumor tissue, taken from a patient whose treatment included radiotherapy and nephrectomy. These receptors originate from a woman in her sixties or seventies with renal cell carcinoma. Both conserved end residues are part of each CDR3. Fields, in order: J gene, clone size, D gene, V gene, CDR3 length, CDR3 DNA, CDR3 protein. D genes are given only for firm matches. Size is omitted from some rows. Given values are once, few, many or a class for expanded clones.

TRBJ1-6 NA NA TRBV5-4 15 TGTGCCAGCCTGACTGAGATGGTATGGAATTCACCCCTCCACTTT CASLTEMVWNSPLHF
TRBJ2-1 NA TRBD2 TRBV30 15 TGTGCCTGGAGTCAAACGGGGGGGCGCTACAATGAGCAGTTCTTC CAWSQTGGRYNEQFF
TRBJ2-5 few TRBD2 TRBV7-8 12 TGTGCCAGCAGCAGCGGGGAGGAGACCCAGTACTTC CASSSGEETQYF
TRBJ2-7 NA NA TRBV6-9 16 TGTGCCAGCAGTTACGATGTTGCACGGGGACCGTACGAGCAGTACTTC CASSYDVARGPYEQYF
TRBJ2-5 few TRBD1 TRBV18 14 TGTGCCAGCTCAATCGGACAGGGTAGTGAGACCCAGTACTTC CASSIGQGSETQYF
TRBJ1-1 NA TRBD1 TRBV2 14 TGTGCCAGCATCGGGGACAGGGGGAACACTGAAGCTTTCTTT CASIGDRGNTEAFF
TRBJ1-2 few NA TRBV5-4 12 TGTGCCAGCAGCTTGAGGGAACTGGGTTACACCTTC CASSLRELGYTF
TRBJ1-2 NA NA TRBV6-6 11 TGTGCCAGCAGTCAGGACTATGGCTACACCTTC CASSQDYGYTF
TRBJ2-1 once NA TRBV30 16 TGTGCCTGGAGTGTACTTTCCCCAGGTTACGGGAATGAGCAGTTCTTC CAWSVLSPGYGNEQFF
TRBJ2-1 NA NA TRBV19 12 TGTGCCAGTAGTATAGGGAGCAATGAGCAGTTCTTC CASSIGSNEQFF
TRBJ2-7 NA TRBD1 TRBV4-2 15 TGTGCCAGCAGCCAAGAGGGGACAGGGATCTACGAGCAGTACTTC CASSQEGTGIYEQYF
TRBJ2-5 NA NA TRBV11-2 13 TGTGCCAGCAGCCCCCATACCCAAGAGACCCAGTACTTC CASSPHTQETQYF
TRBJ1-2 medium-sized NA TRBV7-2 14 TGTGCCAGCAGCTTGAATTCCGGGAGCGCTGGCTACACCTTC CASSLNSGSAGYTF
TRBJ2-5 NA NA TRBV13 12 TGTGCCAGCAGCCCTCTTGGCGAGACCCAGTACTTC CASSPLGETQYF
TRBJ1-4 NA NA TRBV7-8 15 TGTGCCAGCAGCGTAGTATTGGGGTTTGATGAAAAACTGTTTTTT CASSVVLGFDEKLFF
TRBJ1-6 few NA TRBV7-2 14 TGTGCCAGCAGGTACTCGGGCTCTGATTCACCCCTCCACTTT CASRYSGSDSPLHF
TRBJ1-1 NA NA TRBV2 13 TGTGCCAGCAGGGCAGACAGGTACACTGAAGCTTTCTTT CASRADRYTEAFF
TRBJ2-5 NA TRBD2 TRBV27 19 TGTGCCAGCAGGCGTACCGGGACTAGCGGGACCCGGACACAAGAGACCCAGTACTTC CASRRTGTSGTRTQETQYF
TRBJ2-4 NA NA TRBV11-2 13 TGTGCCAGCAGCTTAAGTAGGGGAAACATTCAGTACTTC CASSLSRGNIQYF
TRBJ1-6 few TRBD1 TRBV28 14 TGTGCCAGCAGTGCAGGGGGGGATAATTCACCCCTCCACTTT CASSAGGDNSPLHF
TRBJ1-4 NA NA TRBV19 16 TGTGCCAGTAGTGCGAACAAGTTTGCAACTAATGAAAAACTGTTTTTT CASSANKFATNEKLFF
TRBJ2-3 once NA TRBV7-9 13 TGTGCCCTTCCATCCGGGGGTACAGATACGCAGTATTTT CALPSGGTDTQYF
TRBJ1-5 NA NA TRBV4-1 16 TGCGCCAGCAGCCCCGAAACGTCGGCATCTGATCAGCCCCAGCATTTT CASSPETSASDQPQHF
TRBJ1-6 NA NA TRBV6-5 14 TGTGCCAGCAGTTACGCAGGGATCAATTCACCCCTCCACTTT CASSYAGINSPLHF
TRBJ1-1 NA NA TRBV5-1 14 TGCGCCAGCAGCCAACGCTTGGGGCGTCCTGAAGCTTTCTTT CASSQRLGRPEAFF
TRBJ1-1 NA NA TRBV14 13 TGTGCCAGCAGCCAAGATAGGGGTGTTTCGGCTTTCTTT CASSQDRGVSAFF
TRBJ2-7 NA TRBD1 TRBV4-2 16 TGTGCCAGCAGCCGTATCACAGGGGGCAGCTCCTACGAGCAGTACTTC CASSRITGGSSYEQYF
TRBJ2-2 once TRBD2 TRBV2 15 TGTGCCAGCAAGGCCGGGGGGACCCACACCGGGGAGCTGTTTTTT CASKAGGTHTGELFF
TRBJ1-3 NA NA TRBV11-3 14 TGTGCCAGCAGCCGCGCCATCTCTGGAAACACCATATATTTT CASSRAISGNTIYF
TRBJ1-2 NA NA TRBV9 13 TGTGCCAGCAGCCTGGAGGTAGGGGCCGGCTACACCTTC CASSLEVGAGYTF
TRBJ2-5 once NA TRBV5-1 12 TGCGCCAGCAGCTTAGGCATGGAGACCCAGTACTTC CASSLGMETQYF
TRBJ1-5 few NA TRBV11-3 14 TGTGCCATTTTTCTAAGAGGGGACAATCAGCCCCAGCATTTT CAIFLRGDNQPQHF
TRBJ2-3 NA NA TRBV7-2 12 TGTGCCAGCAGTCCTAGCACAGATACGCAGTATTTT CASSPSTDTQYF
TRBJ2-7 NA NA TRBV6-1 16 TGTGCCAGCAGTGAAGGAAGGGAATGGGGTGACGACGAGCAGTACTTC CASSEGREWGDDEQYF
TRBJ2-7 medium-sized TRBD1 TRBV28 13 TGTGCCAGCAGATCGACAGGGAGAGGCGAGCAGTACTTC CASRSTGRGEQYF
TRBJ1-3 NA NA TRBV6-6 13 TGTGCCAGCTTAGGAGGTGGTGGAAACACCATATATTTT CASLGGGGNTIYF
TRBJ2-5 NA TRBD1 TRBV6-1 13 TGTGCCAGCACCCCGACAGGGATGGAGACCCAGTACTTC CASTPTGMETQYF
TRBJ1-1 NA NA TRBV5-4 15 TGTGCCAGCAGCTTGGGTTCAGGGGCCAACACTGAAGCTTTCTTT CASSLGSGANTEAFF
TRBJ1-4 NA NA TRBV18 13 TGTGCCAGCTCCTCGGGACGACCTGAAAAACTGTTTTTT CASSSGRPEKLFF
TRBJ2-7 once TRBD1 TRBV7-2 17 TGTGCCAGCAGCCGTAGGTGGGACAGGGGGCGCCCCGGCGAGCAGTACTTC CASSRRWDRGRPGEQYF
TRBJ1-2 NA TRBD1 TRBV28 17 TGTGCCAGCAGTTTAAGGGACAGGGGAACCCTAGGCTATGGCTACACCTTC CASSLRDRGTLGYGYTF
TRBJ1-1 few NA TRBV2 18 TGTGCCAGCAGCGATTCGCCGGGACCGCTAAGGGGTAACACTGAAGCTTTCTTT CASSDSPGPLRGNTEAFF
TRBJ1-2 NA TRBD1 TRBV6-6 15 TGTGCCAGCAGTTACGCGCCGGACAGGGAGGTTGGCTACACCTTC CASSYAPDREVGYTF
TRBJ2-2 NA NA TRBV11-3 15 TGTGCCAGCAGCGGCAGCGTGGCGAACACCGGGGAGCTGTTTTTT CASSGSVANTGELFF
TRBJ2-7 NA NA TRBV21-1 17 TGTGCCAGCAGCAAAGAGGGTTCGGGACAGGTACCCTACGAGCAGTACTTC CASSKEGSGQVPYEQYF
TRBJ2-2 once TRBD1 TRBV7-2 17 TGTGCCAGCAGCTTACGACCCGGACAGGGAACAACCGGGGAGCTGTTTTTT CASSLRPGQGTTGELFF
TRBJ2-1 NA NA TRBV6-4 15 TGTGCCAGCAGTGACTCGTTGCTGGGTAGCAATGAGCAGTTCTTC CASSDSLLGSNEQFF
TRBJ2-3 few NA TRBV29-1 12 TGCAGCGTTGAAATTAGCACAGATACGCAGTATTTT CSVEISTDTQYF
TRBJ2-3 NA TRBD2 TRBV2 16 TGTGCCAGCAGACAATTAGCGGGGGGTAGCACAGATACGCAGTATTTT CASRQLAGGSTDTQYF
TRBJ1-1 NA NA TRBV5-6 11 TGTGCCAGCAGCGTGAGCACTGAAGCTTTCTTT CASSVSTEAFF
TRBJ2-3 NA NA TRBV9 16 TGTGCCAGCAGCCTTCGGGAAGGGGATATCACAGATACGCAGTATTTT CASSLREGDITDTQYF
TRBJ1-5 NA NA TRBV27 15 TGTGCCAGCAGTTCGGCGAGAAAGTTTAATCAGCCCCAGCATTTT CASSSARKFNQPQHF
TRBJ1-2 NA NA TRBV28 14 TGTGCCAGCAGTAACCAATGGGGAATGGAAGGCTACACCTTC CASSNQWGMEGYTF
TRBJ2-1 once NA TRBV11-3 13 TGTGCCAGCAGCCCCCGGACTTTCAATGAGCAGTTCTTC CASSPRTFNEQFF
TRBJ2-2 NA TRBD2 TRBV7-3 18 TGTGCCAGCAGCCCTCAATTCCTAGCGGGGGGTCTACTCGGGGAGCTGTTTTTT CASSPQFLAGGLLGELFF